The clone carrying this T cell receptor beta chain was seen just once. The sample belongs to a study of blood T cell repertoires in COVID-19. Study as a whole: Collection of acute and convalescent COVID-19 samples took place in the United States, Italy and Spain.

This CDR3 has 15 residues. Trimming stripped 3 bases from V and 5 bases from J, with 16 bases between. The germline V gene has CDR1 LNHNV and CDR2 YYDKDF (reference sequence). Sequencing was performed with immunoSEQ multiplex PCR; in TCRdb, only in-frame clones are kept and a portion is missing. The data contain some 240,000 clones, 75% to 90% of them singletons. Material for sequencing was peripheral blood. This chain links TRBV15 with TRBJ2-5; TRBD2 might be the D (7 bases). This TCR came from a man in his fifties or sixties who had recovered from COVID-19. DNA for the CDR3: TGTGCCACCAGCAGCGGGGGGCCCAGGAGGGAGACCCAGTACTTC. Its translation: CATSSGGPRRETQYF.